The entry below gives a single T cell receptor (beta chain) sequence along with its context. TCRdb keeps only in-frame clones here, not all; method: immunoSEQ multiplex PCR. The sample records tens of thousands of clones, approximately 90% being singletons. The sample is drawn from a study of T cells in tuberculosis. Findings and caveats of the study: Low-affinity CD1B-GMM tetramer-binding T cells may have been missed.

This CDR3 is built from 13 residues. Germline lookup yields CDR1 SGHDN and CDR2 FVKESK. The V end lost 2 bases, the J end lost 4 bases, and 8 bases lay between the germline ends. After thawing and overnight rest, PBMC were stained with GMM-loaded CD1B tetramer, viability dye and anti-CD3 for sorting. C32 glucose monomycolate from Rhodococcus equi was loaded onto the CD1B tetramers. Approximately 95,000 tetramer-negative cells were sorted from each donor. Specimen: CD1b-GMM tetramer-negative cells sorted from PBMCs. The TCR comes from an adult woman with latent tuberculosis. J is TRBJ1-1 and V is TRBV14; TRBD1 is a possible D gene (6 bases). CDR3: CASSQLQGTEAFF. The DNA of the CDR3 is TGTGCCAGCAGCCAATTACAGGGCACTGAAGCTTTCTTT.